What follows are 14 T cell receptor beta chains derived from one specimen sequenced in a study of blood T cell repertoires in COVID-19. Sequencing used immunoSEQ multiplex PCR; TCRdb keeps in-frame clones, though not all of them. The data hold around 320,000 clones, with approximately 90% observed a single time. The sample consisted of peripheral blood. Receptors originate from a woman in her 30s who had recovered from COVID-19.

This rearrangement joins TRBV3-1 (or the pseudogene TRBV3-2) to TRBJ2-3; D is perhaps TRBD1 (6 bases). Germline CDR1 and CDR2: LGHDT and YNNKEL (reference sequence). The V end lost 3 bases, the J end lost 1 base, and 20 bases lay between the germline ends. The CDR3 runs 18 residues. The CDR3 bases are TGTGCCAGCAGCCAGGTGGCTGGACAGAAAAAACGCACAGATACGCAGTATTTT. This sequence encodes CASSQVAGQKKRTDTQYF.

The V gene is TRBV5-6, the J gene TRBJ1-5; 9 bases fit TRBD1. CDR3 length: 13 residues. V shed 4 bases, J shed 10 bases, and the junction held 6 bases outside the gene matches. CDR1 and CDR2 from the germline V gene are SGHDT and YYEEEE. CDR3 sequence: CASSRDREVPQHF. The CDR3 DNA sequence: TGTGCCAGCAGCCGGGACAGGGAGGTACCCCAGCATTTT.

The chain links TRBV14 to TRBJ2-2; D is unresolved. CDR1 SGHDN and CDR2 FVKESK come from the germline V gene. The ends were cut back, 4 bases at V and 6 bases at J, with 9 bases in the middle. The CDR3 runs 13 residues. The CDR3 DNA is TGTGCCAGCAGCCCTAGTTACCCCGGGGAGCTGTTTTTT. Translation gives CASSPSYPGELFF.

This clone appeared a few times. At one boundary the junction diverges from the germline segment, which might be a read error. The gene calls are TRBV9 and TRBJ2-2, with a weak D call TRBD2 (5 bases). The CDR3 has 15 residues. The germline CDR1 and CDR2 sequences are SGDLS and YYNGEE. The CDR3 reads CASSAGSPKTGELFF. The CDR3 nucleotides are TGTGCCAGCAGCGCGGGATCTCCGAAAACCGGGGAGCTGTTTTTT.

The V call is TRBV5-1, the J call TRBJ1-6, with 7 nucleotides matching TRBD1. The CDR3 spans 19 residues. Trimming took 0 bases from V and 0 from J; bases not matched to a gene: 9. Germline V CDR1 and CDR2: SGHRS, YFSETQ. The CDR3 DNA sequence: TGCGCCAGCAGCTTGGTTCTTCGACAGGGCGGCTCCTATAATTCACCCCTCCACTTT. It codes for CASSLVLRQGGSYNSPLHF.

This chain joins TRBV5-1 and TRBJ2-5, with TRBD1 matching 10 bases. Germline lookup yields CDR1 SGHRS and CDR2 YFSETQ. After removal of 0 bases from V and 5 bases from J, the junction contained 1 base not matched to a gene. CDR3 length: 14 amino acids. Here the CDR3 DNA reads TGCGCCAGCAGCTTGGCGGGACAGGGGGAGACCCAGTACTTC. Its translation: CASSLAGQGETQYF.

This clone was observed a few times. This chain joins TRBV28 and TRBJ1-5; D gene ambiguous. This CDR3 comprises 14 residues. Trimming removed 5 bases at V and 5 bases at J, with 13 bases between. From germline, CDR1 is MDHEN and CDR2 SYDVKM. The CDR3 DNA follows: TGTGCCAGCAGTCCAAGACAAACCCATCAGCCCCAGCATTTT. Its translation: CASSPRQTHQPQHF.

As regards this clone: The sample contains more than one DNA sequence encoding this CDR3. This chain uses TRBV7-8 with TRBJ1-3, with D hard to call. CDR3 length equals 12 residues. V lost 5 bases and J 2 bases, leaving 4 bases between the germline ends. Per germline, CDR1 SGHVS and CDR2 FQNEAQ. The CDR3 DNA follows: TGTGCCAGCAGCCCCACTGGAAACACCATATATTTT. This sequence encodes CASSPTGNTIYF.

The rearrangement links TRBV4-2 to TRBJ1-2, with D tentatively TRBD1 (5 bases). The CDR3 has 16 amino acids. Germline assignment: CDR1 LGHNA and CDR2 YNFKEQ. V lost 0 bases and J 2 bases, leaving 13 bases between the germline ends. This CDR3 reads CASSQDRTGVNYGYTF. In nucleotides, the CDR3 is TGTGCCAGCAGCCAAGATCGGACGGGGGTAAACTATGGCTACACCTTC.

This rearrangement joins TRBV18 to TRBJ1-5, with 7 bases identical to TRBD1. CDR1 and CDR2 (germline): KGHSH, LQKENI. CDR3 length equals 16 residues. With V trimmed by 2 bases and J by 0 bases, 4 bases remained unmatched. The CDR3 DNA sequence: TGTGCCAGCTCACCAGCCGGGACAGATAGCAATCAGCCCCAGCATTTT. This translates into CASSPAGTDSNQPQHF.

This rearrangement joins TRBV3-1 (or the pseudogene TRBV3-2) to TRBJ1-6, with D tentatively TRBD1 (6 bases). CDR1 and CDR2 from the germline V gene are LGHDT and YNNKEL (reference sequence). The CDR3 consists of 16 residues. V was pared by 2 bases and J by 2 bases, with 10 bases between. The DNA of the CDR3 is TGTGCCAGCAGCCAAAACAGGGATCCCTATAATTCACCCCTCCACTTT. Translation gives CASSQNRDPYNSPLHF.

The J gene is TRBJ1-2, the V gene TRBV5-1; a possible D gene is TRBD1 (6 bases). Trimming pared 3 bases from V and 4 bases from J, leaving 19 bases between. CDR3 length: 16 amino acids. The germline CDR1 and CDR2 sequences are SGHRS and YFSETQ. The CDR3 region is CASSSRQDGGVYGYTF. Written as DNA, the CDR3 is TGCGCCAGCAGCTCTAGACAGGATGGTGGGGTCTATGGCTACACCTTC.

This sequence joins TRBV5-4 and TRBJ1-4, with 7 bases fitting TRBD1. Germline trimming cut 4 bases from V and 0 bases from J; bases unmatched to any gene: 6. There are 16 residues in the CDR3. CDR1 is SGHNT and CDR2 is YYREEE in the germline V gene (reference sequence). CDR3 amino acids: CASSRAGGTTNEKLFF. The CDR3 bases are TGTGCCAGCAGCAGAGCAGGGGGTACAACTAATGAAAAACTGTTTTTT.

The CDR3 nucleotides are TGCGCCAGCAGCTTGGCTCCAGGGCTAAGCGAGACCCAGTACTTC. Amino acids: CASSLAPGLSETQYF. V is TRBV5-1 and J is TRBJ2-5; a weak D match, TRBD1 (5 bases). Germline V gene sequence: CDR1 SGHRS, CDR2 YFSETQ. The CDR3 is made up of 15 amino acids. Trimming took off 0 bases at V and 5 bases at J, with 14 bases between the two ends.